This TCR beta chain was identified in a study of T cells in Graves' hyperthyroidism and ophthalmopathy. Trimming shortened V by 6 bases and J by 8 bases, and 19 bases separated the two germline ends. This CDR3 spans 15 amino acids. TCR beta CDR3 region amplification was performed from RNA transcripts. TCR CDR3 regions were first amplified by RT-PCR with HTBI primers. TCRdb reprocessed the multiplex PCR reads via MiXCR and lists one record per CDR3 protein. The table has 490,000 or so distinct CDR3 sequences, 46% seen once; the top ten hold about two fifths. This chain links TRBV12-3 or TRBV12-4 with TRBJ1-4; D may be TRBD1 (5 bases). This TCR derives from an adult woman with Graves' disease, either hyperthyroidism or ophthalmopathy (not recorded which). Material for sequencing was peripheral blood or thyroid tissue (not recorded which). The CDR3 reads CASRGGGAAGEKLFF. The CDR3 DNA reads TGTGCCAGCAGGGGGGGAGGGGCCGCGGGGGAAAAACTGTTTTTT.